This T cell receptor (beta chain) was recovered during a study of T-cell reconstitution after alpha-beta-depleted transplantation in children. This CDR3 comprises 11 residues. With 5 bases removed from V and 7 bases from J, the gap between germline ends came to 6 bases. Germline V gene sequence: CDR1 SGHRS, CDR2 YFSETQ. Using unique molecular identifiers, the investigators prepared the TCRbeta library. TCRdb re-derived calls from the PCR reads in MiXCR, one entry per CDR3 protein. This sample yields around 680,000 distinct CDR3 sequences, of which 16% are seen a single time; over 0.95% belongs to the top ten.

Sequences were derived from PBMCs from the stem cell graft donor, sampled from the stem cell graft. The TCR originated in a human donor who donated a stem cell graft to a child with acute myeloid leukemia. The rearrangement joins TRBV5-1 to TRBJ2-2, with a tentative D call TRBD2 (5 bases). CDR3 loop: CASSEGGELFF. The CDR3 nucleotides read TGCGCCAGCAGTGAGGGCGGGGAGCTGTTTTTT.